Shown below are 25 T cell receptor beta chains from a single sample sequenced in a study of CD8 T cells in acute hepatitis C reinfection. The repertoire was sequenced with immunoSEQ multiplex PCR; TCRdb's copy has only in-frame clones and lacks some. The profile covers tens of thousands of clones, with around nine tenths appearing a single time and 0.5% taken by the ten largest. Time point noted: naive CD8 control sorted from an acute-time-point sample. Material: naive CD8+ T cells from PBMCs. The receptors shown here come from a man aged 25 to 45 with chronic hepatitis C.

V gene TRBV5-8 combines with J gene TRBJ2-4, with D perhaps matching TRBD1 (5 bases). V was clipped by 1 base and J by 2 bases, with 13 bases between them. Germline V gene sequence: CDR1 SGHTS, CDR2 YDEGEE. The CDR3 totals 16 residues. The CDR3 nucleotides are TGTGCCAGCAGCTTGCCAGGGAAGTTTACCAAAAACATTCAGTACTTC. Its protein is CASSLPGKFTKNIQYF.

In DNA, the CDR3 is TGCGCCAGCAGCCCTGACAGCAATCAGCCCCAGCATTTT. Translated: CASSPDSNQPQHF. This chain links TRBV4-3 with TRBJ1-5, with D unresolved. Germline-derived CDR1 and CDR2 are LGHNA and YSLEER. The CDR3 covers 13 residues. V was trimmed by 4 bases and J by 1 base, leaving 5 bases between them.

As to this clone: One junction end disagrees with the germline gene, perhaps due to a read error. Distinct nucleotide sequences in the sample also encode this CDR3. The V and J genes are TRBV18 and TRBJ2-5; D gene ambiguous. Germline CDR1 is KGHSH and CDR2 is LQKENI. The CDR3 has 12 amino acids. CDR3 sequence (DNA): TGCGCCAGCTCACCACCGGGAGAGACCCAGTACTTC. This translates into CASSPPGETQYF. The variable domain in full, completed from reference TRBV18 and TRBJ2-5, reads NAGVMQNPRHLVRRRGQEARLRCSPMKGHSHVYWYRQLPEEGLKFMVYLQKENIIDESGMPKERFSAEFPKEGPSILRIQQVVRGDSAAYFCASSPPGETQYFGPGTRLLVL.

This chain joins TRBV5-6 and TRBJ2-7; D is undetermined. The CDR3 consists of 14 residues. Germline V CDR1 and CDR2: SGHDT, YYEEEE. Trimming removed 3 bases at V and 0 bases at J, with 10 bases between. CDR3 protein: CASSYSLNSYEQYF. The CDR3 DNA follows: TGTGCCAGCAGCTACAGCTTGAACTCCTACGAGCAGTACTTC. Using reference TRBV5-6 and TRBJ2-7 for the parts outside the CDR3, the full variable domain is DAGVTQSPTHLIKTRGQQVTLRCSPKSGHDTVSWYQQALGQGPQFIFQYYEEEERQRGNFPDRFSGHQFPNYSSELNVNALLLGDSALYLCASSYSLNSYEQYFGPGTRLTVT.

The V call is TRBV7-3, the J call TRBJ2-5; maybe TRBD2 (7 bases). CDR3 size: 15 residues. Germline assignment: CDR1 SGHTA and CDR2 FQGTGA. V lost 5 bases and J lost 5, with 18 bases in between. CDR3 DNA sequence: TGTGCCAGCAGCGGGAGCGGCGGGGGCCAGGAGACCCAGTACTTC. It yields the protein CASSGSGGGQETQYF.

The rearrangement links TRBV5-6 to TRBJ2-1, with D maybe TRBD1 (5 bases). V was shortened by 2 bases and J by 7 bases, with 10 bases between the two germline ends. CDR3 size: 13 residues. Germline V gene sequence: CDR1 SGHDT, CDR2 YYEEEE. The CDR3 DNA sequence: TGTGCCAGCAGCTTCGCAGGGATGAATGAGCAGTTCTTC. Its translation is CASSFAGMNEQFF.

V and J are TRBV7-8 and TRBJ2-1; no reliable D call. V lost 5 bases and J 6 bases, leaving 8 bases between the germline ends. This CDR3 is built from 12 residues. Germline CDR1 is SGHVS and CDR2 is FQNEAQ. The CDR3 protein is CASSPERNEQFF. CDR3 coding DNA: TGTGCCAGCAGCCCAGAGCGCAATGAGCAGTTCTTC.

This clone was detected once. The gene calls are TRBV27 and TRBJ2-7; D gene uncertain. CDR3 length equals 13 residues. Germline loops: CDR1 MNHEY, CDR2 SMNVEV (reference sequence). The ends were cut back, 2 bases at V and 0 bases at J, with 5 bases in the middle. The DNA for the CDR3 is TGTGCCAGCAGTTTAGGGGACTCCTACGAGCAGTACTTC. Its protein product is CASSLGDSYEQYF.

The chain recombines TRBV7-9 with TRBJ2-7; D is ambiguous. Germline CDR1 SEHNR, CDR2 FQNEAQ (reference sequence). Trimming removed 0 bases at V and 5 bases at J, with 11 bases between. The CDR3 sequence is 14 residues long. The CDR3 protein is CASSLAGASDEQYF. The CDR3 DNA follows: TGTGCCAGCAGCTTAGCGGGTGCAAGTGACGAGCAGTACTTC.

This rearrangement joins TRBV7-8 to TRBJ2-5; D is unresolved. CDR1 and CDR2 from the germline V gene are SGHVS and FQNEAQ. V was clipped by 5 bases and J by 2 bases, with 12 bases between them. The CDR3 spans 14 residues. CDR3 in amino acids: CASSRLEQQETQYF. CDR3 DNA sequence: TGTGCCAGCAGCCGCCTCGAACAACAAGAGACCCAGTACTTC.

The chain joins TRBV10-3 to TRBJ2-7, with D hard to call. The germline V and J ends were trimmed by 7 bases and 1 base, with 17 bases remaining between them. This CDR3 has 15 amino acids. The germline gives CDR1 ENHRY, CDR2 SYGVKD. CDR3 bases: TGTGCCATCATGAGCGCTCGGGCAGGTTCCTACGAGCAGTACTTC. Residues: CAIMSARAGSYEQYF.

The genes are TRBV4-2 and TRBJ2-1; 8 nucleotides align to TRBD2. The germline CDR1 and CDR2 sequences are LGHNA and YNFKEQ. This CDR3 has 15 amino acids. With V trimmed by 4 bases and J by 6 bases, 8 bases remained unmatched. CDR3 in amino acids: CASSRRQREINEQFF. In DNA, the CDR3 is TGTGCCAGCAGCCGGCGTCAGCGGGAGATCAATGAGCAGTTCTTC.

The V gene is TRBV11-3, the J gene TRBJ2-7; D is unresolved. The ends were cut back, 2 bases at V and 2 bases at J, with 4 bases in the middle. CDR3 length: 12 residues. The V gene's germline CDR1 is SGHNT and CDR2 YENEEA. The CDR3 region has the DNA TGTGCCAGCAGCTTAACCCCCTACGAGCAGTACTTC. Residues: CASSLTPYEQYF. Full variable domain (remainder filled in from reference TRBV11-3 and TRBJ2-7): EAGVVQSPRYKIIEKKQPVAFWCNPISGHNTLYWYLQNLGQGPELLIRYENEEAVDDSQLPKDRFSAERLKGVDSTLKIQPAELGDSAVYLCASSLTPYEQYFGPGTRLTVT.

The chain links TRBV29-1 to TRBJ2-7; a possible D gene is TRBD1 (6 bases). Trimming left V 6 bases short and J 7 bases short, with 16 bases between. Germline V CDR1 and CDR2: SQVTM, ANQGSEA. The CDR3 covers 12 residues. CDR3 amino acids: CSVRGGLGEQYF. As DNA, the CDR3 is TGCAGCGTCCGAGGGGGATTGGGGGAGCAGTACTTC.

The rearrangement joins TRBV19 to TRBJ1-5; 7 bases line up with TRBD1. Losses at the gene ends were 5 bases for V and 10 bases for J; bases not matched to a gene: 11. This CDR3 comprises 14 residues. The germline CDR1 and CDR2 sequences are LNHDA and SQIVND (reference sequence). This CDR3 is CASSPRQGVEPQHF. DNA for the CDR3: TGTGCCAGTAGTCCCCGACAGGGCGTTGAACCCCAGCATTTT.

This clone has a handful of counts. At one of its ends the junction is not consistent with the germline gene, which may arise from a read error. The J gene is TRBJ2-3, the V gene TRBV7-7; no definite D call. CDR3 length equals 14 residues. CDR1 SSHAT and CDR2 FNYEAQ come from the germline V gene (reference sequence). The CDR3 region has the DNA TGTGCTAGCAGCCCACTCCCCTCCCGAGATACGCAGTATTTT. Its protein product is CASSPLPSRDTQYF.

The genes are TRBV11-2 and TRBJ2-7; 7 bases map to TRBD1. Trimming cost V 0 bases and J 2 bases; bases outside gene matches: 10. This CDR3 spans 17 amino acids. Germline-derived CDR1 and CDR2 are SGHAT and FQNNGV. CDR3 sequence: CASSLDRNLDRPYEQYF. In nucleotides, the CDR3 is TGTGCCAGCAGCTTAGACCGGAATTTGGACAGGCCCTACGAGCAGTACTTC.

This sequence joins TRBV11-2 and TRBJ1-1, with D uncertain. Germline V gives CDR1 SGHAT, CDR2 FQNNGV. The CDR3 is made up of 13 amino acids. V lost 4 bases and J 1 base, leaving 7 bases between the germline ends. The CDR3 region is CASSSTSNTEAFF. CDR3 DNA sequence: TGTGCCAGCAGCTCGACGTCGAACACTGAAGCTTTCTTT.

This clone was seen once. CDR3 amino acids: CASSLKLALYNEQFF. The CDR3 DNA reads TGTGCCAGCAGCTTAAAGCTGGCTTTATACAATGAGCAGTTCTTC. The chain has TRBV11-2 and TRBJ2-1; D is unclear. V dropped 2 bases and J dropped 4 bases, with 12 bases sitting between them. This CDR3 comprises 15 residues. Per germline, CDR1 SGHAT and CDR2 FQNNGV. Full variable domain (rest looked up from reference TRBV11-2 and TRBJ2-1): EAGVAQSPRYKIIEKRQSVAFWCNPISGHATLYWYQQILGQGPKLLIQFQNNGVVDDSQLPKDRFSAERLKGVDSTLKIQPAKLEDSAVYLCASSLKLALYNEQFFGPGTRLTVL.

The chain combines TRBV27 with TRBJ2-7; D not resolved. V gave up 2 bases and J gave up 3 bases, with 11 bases separating them. The CDR3 loop spans 14 amino acids. In germline, CDR1 is MNHEY, CDR2 SMNVEV (reference sequence). CDR3 protein: CASSLGVLIYEQYF. The CDR3 DNA reads TGTGCCAGCAGTTTAGGTGTCTTAATCTACGAGCAGTACTTC.

This clone appeared a single time. The chain combines TRBV9 with TRBJ2-1; TRBD2 agrees at 9 bases. This CDR3 is 17 amino acids long. Germline V gives CDR1 SGDLS, CDR2 YYNGEE. Germline trimming cut 0 bases from V and 12 bases from J; bases unmatched to any gene: 16. CDR3 amino acids: CASSVGGSGGPPLGQFF. CDR3 DNA sequence: TGTGCCAGCAGCGTAGGGGGAAGCGGGGGGCCCCCTCTGGGGCAGTTCTTC.

The CDR3 here is CASSLGSGGTTDTQYF. The CDR3 coding sequence is TGTGCCAGCAGCTTGGGATCAGGGGGGACCACAGATACGCAGTATTTT. The genes are TRBV5-8 and TRBJ2-3; weak D call: TRBD1 (7 bases). Looked up from germline, CDR1 is SGHTS and CDR2 is YDEGEE. The CDR3 has 16 amino acids. Trimming took off 0 bases at V and 2 bases at J, with 13 bases between the two ends.

The rearrangement joins TRBV25-1 to TRBJ1-2; D gene unclear. CDR1 MGHDK and CDR2 SYGVNS come from the germline V gene. The CDR3 runs to 13 residues. Trimming took 2 bases from V and 2 from J, leaving 6 bases between them. In DNA form, the CDR3 reads TGTGCCAGCAGTGAAACGGCAAACTATGGCTACACCTTC. Translation: CASSETANYGYTF.

This rearrangement joins TRBV4-2 to TRBJ2-7; a possible D gene is TRBD2 (6 bases). V was trimmed by 0 bases and J by 0 bases, leaving 15 bases between them. This CDR3 spans 17 amino acids. CDR1 is LGHNA, CDR2 YNFKEQ, per germline. The CDR3 DNA sequence: TGTGCCAGCAGCCAAGAGGTCCGGGACGGGGGCTCCTACGAGCAGTACTTC. Translating gives CASSQEVRDGGSYEQYF.

The V call is TRBV7-6, the J call TRBJ1-2; D unclear. Germline-derived CDR1 and CDR2 are SGHVS and FNYEAQ. The CDR3 length is 16 residues. V was shortened by 4 bases and J by 6 bases, with 21 bases between the two germline ends. In nucleotides, the CDR3 is TGTGCCAGCAGCTCCGCTGCTTACCTGGGAAGCAATGGCTACACCTTC. This encodes CASSSAAYLGSNGYTF. Drawing the rest from reference TRBV7-6 and TRBJ1-2, the complete variable domain is GAGVSQSPRYKVTKRGQDVALRCDPISGHVSLYWYRQALGQGPEFLTYFNYEAQQDKSGLPNDRFSAERPEGSISTLTIQRTEQRDSAMYRCASSSAAYLGSNGYTFGSGTRLTVV.